This T cell receptor beta chain was retrieved from a study of T cells after yellow fever vaccination. On the study more broadly: Those fractions that held only low numbers of cells were prepared using the SMART-Seq v4 Ultra Low Input RNA kit. Broader study findings: Contamination of FACS-sorted repertoires by abundant clonotypes from the bulk population could occur. In post-booster samples, most primary-vaccination clones reappeared (under 98% CD4, approximately 91% CD8).

The V gene end was trimmed by 5 bases and the J gene end by 4 bases; junction bases not matched to a gene: 15. CDR3 length: 17 residues. CDR1 and CDR2 (germline): DFQATT, SNEGSKA (reference sequence). TCRdb redid the calling of the 5' RACE reads with MiXCR, one entry per CDR3 protein. The data contain hundreds of thousands of distinct CDR3 sequences, approximately 13% of them singletons. This clonotype was detected a few times. Its antigen remains unknown. The source of this sequence is a young man who received the YFV17D yellow fever vaccine. J is TRBJ2-3 and V is TRBV20-1, with 10 positions matching TRBD2. The sample here was PBMCs, taken on the day of the yellow fever booster vaccination. CDR3 DNA: TGCAGTGCTCAGAAGAGGTCTAGCGGGAGCCCCCCAGATACGCAGTATTTT. Its protein product is CSAQKRSSGSPPDTQYF.